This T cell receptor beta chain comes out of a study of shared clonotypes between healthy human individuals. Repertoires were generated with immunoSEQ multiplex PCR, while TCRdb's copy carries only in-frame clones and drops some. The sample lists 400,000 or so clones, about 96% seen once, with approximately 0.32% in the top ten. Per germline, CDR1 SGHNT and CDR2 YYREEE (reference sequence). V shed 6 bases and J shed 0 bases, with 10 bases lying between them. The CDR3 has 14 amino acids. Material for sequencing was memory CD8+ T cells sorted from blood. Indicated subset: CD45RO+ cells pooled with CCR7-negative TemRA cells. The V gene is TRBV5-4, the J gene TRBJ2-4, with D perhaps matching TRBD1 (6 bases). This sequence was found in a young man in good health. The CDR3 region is CASTVQGAKNIQYF. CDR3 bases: TGTGCCAGCACCGTACAGGGAGCCAAAAACATTCAGTACTTC. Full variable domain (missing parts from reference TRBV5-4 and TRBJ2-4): ETGVTQSPTHLIKTRGQQVTLRCSSQSGHNTVSWYQQALGQGPQFIFQYYREEENGRGNFPPRFSGLQFPNYSSELNVNALELDDSALYLCASTVQGAKNIQYFGAGTRLSVL.